Sequencing of this TCR beta chain was carried out in a study of OX40 agonist ivuxolimab in advanced cancers. Across the whole study: Three patients showed partial responses: one hepatocellular carcinoma and two cutaneous melanoma cases.

The CDR3 has 15 amino acids. Germline trimming cut 0 bases from V and 4 bases from J; bases unmatched to any gene: 6. Germline V gene lookup returns CDR1 ENHRY and CDR2 SYGVKD. TCRdb's table, derived via immunoSEQ multiplex PCR, lists solely in-frame clones and lacks some. The top ten hold 1.1% of the sample, which has around 140,000 clones, approximately 90% seen once. As regards this clone: What it binds is unknown.

Broader study findings: Low levels of normalized T-cell clonal expansion also appeared in some nonresponders.

This sample comprised CD4+ or CD8+ T cells sorted from blood, obtained in a trial of the OX40 agonist ivuxolimab. The chain employs TRBV10-3 and TRBJ2-7; TRBD2 aligns across 7 bases. The clonotype comes from an adult with an advanced solid tumor such as melanoma, head and neck, liver or kidney cancer. Here the CDR3 reads CAISESTGGVYEQYF. DNA for the CDR3: TGTGCCATCAGTGAGTCGACGGGAGGCGTGTACGAGCAGTACTTC.